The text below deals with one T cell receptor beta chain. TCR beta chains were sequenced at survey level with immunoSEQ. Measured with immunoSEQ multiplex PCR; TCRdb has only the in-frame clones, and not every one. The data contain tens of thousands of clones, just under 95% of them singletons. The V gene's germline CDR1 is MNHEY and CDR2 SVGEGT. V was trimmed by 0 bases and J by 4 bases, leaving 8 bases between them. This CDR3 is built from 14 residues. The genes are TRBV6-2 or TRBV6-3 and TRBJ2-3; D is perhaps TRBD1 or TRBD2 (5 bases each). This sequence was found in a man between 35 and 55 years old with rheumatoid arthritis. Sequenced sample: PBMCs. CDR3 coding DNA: TGTGCCAGCAGTTACTCGGTGGGGGCAGATACGCAGTATTTT. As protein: CASSYSVGADTQYF.